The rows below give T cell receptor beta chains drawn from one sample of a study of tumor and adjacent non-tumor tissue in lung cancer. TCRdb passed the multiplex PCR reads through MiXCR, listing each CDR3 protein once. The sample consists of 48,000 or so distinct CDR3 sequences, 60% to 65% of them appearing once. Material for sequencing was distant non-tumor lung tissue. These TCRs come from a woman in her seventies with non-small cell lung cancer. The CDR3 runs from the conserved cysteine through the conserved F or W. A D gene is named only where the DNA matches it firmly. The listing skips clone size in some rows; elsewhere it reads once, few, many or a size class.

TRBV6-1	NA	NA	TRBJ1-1	TGCGCCAACAGTGAACCAGGGAACACTGAAGCTTTATTT	CANSEPGNTEALF
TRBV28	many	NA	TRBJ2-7	TGTGCCAGCAGTTTGAACAGGGAAGGGTACGAGCAGTACTTC	CASSLNREGYEQYF
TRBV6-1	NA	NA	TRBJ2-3	TGTGCCAGCAGTGGGTCTAGGAGCCAGCCCAGCACAGATACGCAGTATTTT	CASSGSRSQPSTDTQYF
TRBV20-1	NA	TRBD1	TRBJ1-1	TGCAGTGGGGCCGGACAGGGCTCGAACACTAAAGCTTTCTTT	CSGAGQGSNTKAFF
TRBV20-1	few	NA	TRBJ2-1	TGCAGTGCTAGAGAGACTGGGAGGATTGAGCAGCTCTTC	CSARETGRIEQLF
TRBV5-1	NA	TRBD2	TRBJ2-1	TGCGCCAGCAGCTCGTTACCGGGACTAGCGCTCAATGAGCAGTTCTTC	CASSSLPGLALNEQFF
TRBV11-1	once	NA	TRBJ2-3	TGTGTCAGCAGCTTGGACATGGAGGCAGATACGCAGTATTTC	CVSSLDMEADTQYF
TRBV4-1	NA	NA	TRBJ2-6	TGCGCCAGCAACCAAGAAGGGACGTATTACTCTGGGGCCAACGTCATGACTTTC	CASNQEGTYYSGANVMTF
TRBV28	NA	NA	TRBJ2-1	TGTACCAGCAGACGGGATAGGACTTACAATGAGCAGTTCTTC	CTSRRDRTYNEQFF
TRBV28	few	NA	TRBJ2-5	TGTGCCAGCAGTTTCAGTCGGGAGCAAGAGACCCAGTACTTC	CASSFSREQETQYF
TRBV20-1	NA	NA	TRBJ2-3	TGCAGTGCTCCCATAGTGCCCGAGCGGGCGGATACGCAGTATTTT	CSAPIVPERADTQYF
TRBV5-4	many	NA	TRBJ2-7	TGTGCCAGCAGCCCCGGACAAGCGGTTACCTACGAGCAGTACTTC	CASSPGQAVTYEQYF
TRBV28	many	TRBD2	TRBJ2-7	TGTGCCAGCAGTTTATCAGGACTAGCAACCTACGAGCAGTACTTC	CASSLSGLATYEQYF
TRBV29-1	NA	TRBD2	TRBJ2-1	TGCGGTGTTACGCGGGAGGGCCGGAATGAGCAGTTCTTC	CGVTREGRNEQFF
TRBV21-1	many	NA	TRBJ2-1	TGTGCCAGCAGCAAAGATCAGGACCACGCTATTAATGAGCAGTTCTTC	CASSKDQDHAINEQFF
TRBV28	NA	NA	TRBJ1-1	TGTGCCAGCAGTTTACGTACAGGGCTAAACACTGAAGCTTTCTTT	CASSLRTGLNTEAFF
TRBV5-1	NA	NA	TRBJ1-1	TGCGCCGGCAGGCCCCTCGGGGGGGGGACTGAAGCTTTCTTT	CAGRPLGGGTEAFF
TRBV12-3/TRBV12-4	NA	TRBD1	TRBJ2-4	TGTGCCAGCAATCTACAGGGGGCGAAAAACATTCAGAACTTC	CASNLQGAKNIQNF
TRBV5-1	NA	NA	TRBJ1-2	TGCGCCAGCAGCTTGGGCCCTCGGGGAGGGGGTTACTCCAACTATGGCTACACCTTC	CASSLGPRGGGYSNYGYTF
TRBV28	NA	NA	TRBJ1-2	TGTGCCAGCAGTTTCGAATGTGGCTACACCTTC	CASSFECGYTF
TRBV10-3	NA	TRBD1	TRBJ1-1	TGTGCCATCAGTCCACCGGACAGGTCTGAAGGTCTCTTT	CAISPPDRSEGLF
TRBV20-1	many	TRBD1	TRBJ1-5	TGCAGTGCTAGGGACGACAGGGGAGGAAGGAATCAGCCCCAGCATTTT	CSARDDRGGRNQPQHF
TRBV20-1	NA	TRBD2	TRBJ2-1	TGCAGTGCTAGGTCTACTAGCGGGACAAGTGAGCAGCTCTTC	CSARSTSGTSEQLF
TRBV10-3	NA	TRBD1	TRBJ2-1	TGTGCCATCAGTGACACAGACAGGGTCAATAAGCAGTTCTTC	CAISDTDRVNKQFF
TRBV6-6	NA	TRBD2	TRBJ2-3	TGTGTCAGCACTTACTTGCGGGAGAAGGATACGCAGTATTTT	CVSTYLREKDTQYF
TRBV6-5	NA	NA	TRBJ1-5	TGTGCCAGCAGTCGAACCCCACCGCGGGGGCCCCAGCATTTT	CASSRTPPRGPQHF
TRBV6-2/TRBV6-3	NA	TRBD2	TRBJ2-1	TGTGCCAGTAGTTTCGGGACTAGAGGGAGGACGCGTAATGAGCAGTTCTTC	CASSFGTRGRTRNEQFF
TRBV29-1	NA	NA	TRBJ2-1	TGCAGCGTGGAACCGGAGGTGAACGCGGAGGGGTGGCAGTCCTTC	CSVEPEVNAEGWQSF
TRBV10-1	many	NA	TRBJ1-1	TGCGCCAGCAGTGTGGGACCGAACACTGAAGCTTTCTTT	CASSVGPNTEAFF
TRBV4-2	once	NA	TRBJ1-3	TGTACCAGCAGCCAAAGGGGACGGGACAACATATATTTT	CTSSQRGRDNIYF